The 32 T cell receptor beta chains below come from one sample, sequenced in a study of T-cell reconstitution after alpha-beta-depleted transplantation in children. Preparation of the TCRbeta library was carried out with unique molecular identifiers. Each CDR3 protein is one row after TCRdb ran MiXCR on the PCR reads. The sample includes approximately 89,000 distinct CDR3 sequences, around 16% of them seen just once. The material was PBMCs, mostly from graft donor cells, obtained 180 days after TCRalphabeta/CD19-depleted stem cell transplant. The receptors come from a male patient between 2 and 10 years old who had a stem cell transplant for acute lymphoblastic leukemia, so the T cells may come from the graft donor.

This clonotype was seen a handful of times. The rearrangement links TRBV5-5 to TRBJ1-1, with D unclear. The V end lost 4 bases, the J end lost 0 bases, and 16 bases lay between the germline ends. CDR3 length: 16 amino acids. Germline lookup yields CDR1 SGHKS and CDR2 YYEKEE (reference sequence). This CDR3 reads CASSQSLGSMNTEAFF. The CDR3 DNA sequence: TGTGCCAGCAGCCAATCCCTAGGGTCCATGAACACTGAAGCTTTCTTT. The full variable domain, its missing parts supplied by reference TRBV5-5 and TRBJ1-1, is DAGVTQSPTHLIKTRGQQVTLRCSPISGHKSVSWYQQVLGQGPQFIFQYYEKEERGRGNFPDRFSARQFPNYSSELNVNALLLGDSALYLCASSQSLGSMNTEAFFGQGTRLTVV.

The chain carries TRBV7-6 and TRBJ2-5; perhaps TRBD2 as D (6 bases). Trimming removed 1 base at V and 4 bases at J, with 7 bases between. Germline V CDR1 and CDR2: SGHVS, FNYEAQ. This CDR3 contains 13 residues. CDR3 protein: CASSLVGGETQYF. The CDR3 DNA reads as TGTGCCAGCAGCTTAGTGGGAGGAGAGACCCAGTACTTC.

At least ten counts were recorded for this clonotype. The chain employs TRBV20-1 and TRBJ2-7; no definite D call. Trimming took off 1 base at V and 1 base at J, with 11 bases between the two ends. The CDR3 has 14 amino acids. Germline lookup yields CDR1 DFQATT and CDR2 SNEGSKA (reference sequence). CDR3 bases: TGCAGTGCTAGAGGCAAGGTCTATTCCTACGAGCAGTACTTC. Encoded protein: CSARGKVYSYEQYF.

V and J are TRBV27 and TRBJ1-5; D gene uncertain. CDR1 is MNHEY, CDR2 SMNVEV, per germline (reference sequence). Trimming took 5 bases from V and 7 from J, leaving 18 bases between them. CDR3 length: 15 amino acids. CDR3 bases: TGTGCCAGCAGTAAGACTCGAGGCGGACGGCAGCCCCAGCATTTT. This sequence encodes CASSKTRGGRQPQHF.

The rearrangement uses TRBV19 and TRBJ2-1, with 8 bases matching TRBD1. Trimming took 5 bases from V and 5 from J; bases not matched to a gene: 11. CDR1 is LNHDA, CDR2 SQIVND, per germline (reference sequence). The CDR3 loop spans 16 amino acids. CDR3 amino acids: CASSPGDRWVDNEQFF. The CDR3 DNA sequence: TGTGCCAGTAGTCCAGGGGACAGGTGGGTCGACAATGAGCAGTTCTTC.

V gene TRBV4-1 combines with J gene TRBJ2-2; D unclear. Between the trimmed V and J ends, which lost 1 base and 9 bases, there was a span of 12 bases. CDR1 and CDR2 (germline): MGHRA, YSYEKL. CDR3 length: 14 amino acids. The CDR3 nucleotides are TGCGCCAGCAGCCAAGTCGACAAAGTGTGGGAGCTGTTTTTT. Translated: CASSQVDKVWELFF.

V gene TRBV7-2 combines with J gene TRBJ1-5; a weak D match, TRBD1 (6 bases). Germline loops: CDR1 SGHTA, CDR2 FQGNSA. The germline V and J ends were trimmed by 5 bases and 7 bases, with 15 bases remaining between them. The CDR3 spans 14 residues. The CDR3 DNA is TGTGCCAGCAGCACCCACAGGGAGATCCAGCCCCAGCATTTT. This sequence encodes CASSTHREIQPQHF.

This clonotype was seen a single time. V is TRBV6-1 and J is TRBJ2-5, with 7 bases aligning to TRBD1. CDR3 length: 13 amino acids. CDR1 and CDR2 (germline): MNHNS, SASEGT. The V segment lost 7 bases and the J segment 0 bases; nucleotides outside the gene matches: 2. The CDR3 reads CASNTGDQETQYF. DNA of the CDR3: TGTGCCAGCAATACAGGGGACCAAGAGACCCAGTACTTC.

This clonotype was seen a few times. The chain uses TRBV12-3 or TRBV12-4 and TRBJ2-3; 8 bases align to TRBD2. V dropped 4 bases and J dropped 7; count of bases not matched to a gene: 7. There are 14 residues in the CDR3. DNA for the CDR3: TGTGCCAGCAGTTCGAGCGGGGGACGGTATACGCAGTATTTT. Its translation: CASSSSGGRYTQYF.

This clonotype was counted a few times. This rearrangement joins TRBV11-1 to TRBJ2-2, with D maybe TRBD1 (6 bases). This CDR3 is 19 amino acids long. Germline V lookup: CDR1 SGHAT, CDR2 FQDESV (reference sequence). V was clipped by 5 bases and J by 0 bases, with 22 bases between them. CDR3 loop: CASSDLWDTKSTNTGELFF. CDR3 coding DNA: TGTGCCAGCAGCGATCTTTGGGACACAAAATCGACGAACACCGGGGAGCTGTTTTTT.

The chain recombines TRBV7-8 with TRBJ2-7; D not certain. V shed 9 bases and J shed 3 bases, with 6 bases lying between them. Germline V lookup: CDR1 SGHVS, CDR2 FQNEAQ. The CDR3 is 10 amino acids. The CDR3 sequence is CARQNYEQYF. CDR3 bases: TGTGCCAGACAAAACTACGAGCAGTACTTC.

This clonotype showed up many times. CDR3 sequence (DNA): TGTGCCAGCAGCTTGGGACAGAGCACCGGGGAGCTGTTTTTT. Residues: CASSLGQSTGELFF. This chain uses TRBV7-6 with TRBJ2-2; 7 bases agree with TRBD1. Germline loops: CDR1 SGHVS, CDR2 FNYEAQ. The CDR3 is made up of 14 amino acids. J lost 4 bases, V lost 3 bases, and 2 bases had no gene match. Looking up the rest from reference TRBV7-6 and TRBJ2-2 gives the full variable domain: GAGVSQSPRYKVTKRGQDVALRCDPISGHVSLYWYRQALGQGPEFLTYFNYEAQQDKSGLPNDRFSAERPEGSISTLTIQRTEQRDSAMYRCASSLGQSTGELFFGEGSRLTVL.

This clonotype has only a few counts. The V and J genes are TRBV20-1 and TRBJ1-6; 12 bases are a match to TRBD1. CDR1 is DFQATT and CDR2 is SNEGSKA in the germline V gene (reference sequence). The CDR3 sequence is 18 residues long. V lost 0 bases to trimming and J lost 10 bases; unmatched junction nucleotides: 13. The CDR3 here is CSARDAGGQGAGGSPLHF. CDR3 nucleotide sequence: TGCAGTGCTAGAGATGCTGGGGGACAGGGGGCCGGTGGCTCACCCCTCCACTTT.

The J gene is TRBJ2-2, the V gene TRBV30; 10 positions agree with TRBD1. The J segment lost 6 bases and the V segment lost 3 bases, leaving 4 bases of the junction unmatched. The CDR3 length is 14 residues. Germline V CDR1 and CDR2: GTSNPN, SVGIG (reference sequence). The chain's CDR3 is CAWSGGTGAGELFF. The CDR3 DNA reads TGTGCCTGGAGCGGGGGGACAGGGGCCGGGGAGCTGTTTTTT.

This clonotype showed up many times. This chain joins TRBV28 and TRBJ2-1, with D maybe TRBD1 (5 bases). Germline V gives CDR1 MDHEN, CDR2 SYDVKM. V lost 7 bases and J 10 bases, leaving 14 bases between the germline ends. This CDR3 is 12 amino acids long. As DNA, the CDR3 is TGTGCCAGCAATCTCGCTTGGGGCGAGCAGTTCTTC. It yields the protein CASNLAWGEQFF.

This clonotype occurred a few times. The V gene is TRBV18, the J gene TRBJ2-5; 12 bases match TRBD2. Losses at the gene ends were 2 bases for V and 2 bases for J; bases not matched to a gene: 6. Germline V gene sequence: CDR1 KGHSH, CDR2 LQKENI. This CDR3 contains 17 residues. DNA of the CDR3: TGTGCCAGCTCACCAATGAGACTAGCGGGGGAACAAGAGACCCAGTACTTC. Protein: CASSPMRLAGEQETQYF. Drawing the rest from reference TRBV18 and TRBJ2-5, the complete variable domain is NAGVMQNPRHLVRRRGQEARLRCSPMKGHSHVYWYRQLPEEGLKFMVYLQKENIIDESGMPKERFSAEFPKEGPSILRIQQVVRGDSAAYFCASSPMRLAGEQETQYFGPGTRLLVL.

The chain has TRBV25-1 and TRBJ2-3; 8 positions agree with TRBD2. Germline assignment: CDR1 MGHDK and CDR2 SYGVNS. This CDR3 spans 14 amino acids. V trimming: 5 bases; J trimming: 6 bases; junction bases outside the gene matches: 7. The CDR3 region has the DNA TGTGCCAGCAGTTACGGAGCGGGGGTGGATACGCAGTATTTT. This encodes CASSYGAGVDTQYF.

This chain uses TRBV7-9 with TRBJ2-7; 7 bases agree with TRBD2. J gave up 0 bases and V 6 bases, and 8 bases lay outside the gene matches. The germline V gene encodes CDR1 SEHNR and CDR2 FQNEAQ (reference sequence). The CDR3 has 15 amino acids. The CDR3 DNA reads as TGTGCCAGCAGTAGATTGGGGGGGGACTCCTACGAGCAGTACTTC. It codes for CASSRLGGDSYEQYF.

In its sample, this clonotype was seen once. In this CDR3 the conserved last residue, phenylalanine or tryptophan, is missing, so a read error is likely. This rearrangement joins TRBV6-2 or TRBV6-3 to TRBJ2-5; 7 bases fit TRBD2. The CDR3 covers 17 residues. Germline V gives CDR1 MNHEY, CDR2 SVGEGT. The J segment lost 1 base and the V segment lost 1 base, leaving 9 bases of the junction unmatched. In nucleotides, the CDR3 is TGTGCCAGCAGTTACTTGGGGAGGGCCTCTCTCCAAGAGACCCAGTACTTG. Translated, it gives CASSYLGRASLQETQYL.

This chain joins TRBV6-2 or TRBV6-3 and TRBJ1-5; tentative D call: TRBD1 (5 bases). V lost 5 bases and J 3 bases, leaving 11 bases between the germline ends. Germline V gene lookup returns CDR1 MNHEY and CDR2 SVGEGT. This CDR3 is 14 amino acids long. The CDR3 here is CASSQTVLNQPQHF. The CDR3 region has the DNA TGTGCCAGCAGTCAGACAGTTCTCAATCAGCCCCAGCATTTT.

This clonotype was recorded a few times. The CDR3 reads CSAWRLAGSQNIQYF. For the CDR3, the DNA is TGCAGTGCCTGGCGACTAGCGGGGAGTCAAAACATTCAGTACTTC. The chain uses TRBV20-1 and TRBJ2-4; TRBD2 matches at 11 bases. The V gene end was trimmed by 6 bases and the J gene end by 5 bases; junction bases not matched to a gene: 9. This CDR3 contains 15 residues. Germline V gives CDR1 DFQATT, CDR2 SNEGSKA (reference sequence).

In its sample, this clonotype was seen a few times. V and J are TRBV6-2 or TRBV6-3 and TRBJ1-2, with unresolved D. This CDR3 spans 13 amino acids. CDR1 is MNHEY, CDR2 SVGEGT, per germline. V was clipped by 7 bases and J by 2 bases, with 11 bases between them. The CDR3, as DNA: TGTGCCAGCACGAGGATGAGCAACTATGGCTACACCTTC. Protein: CASTRMSNYGYTF.

This clonotype was seen a handful of times. The V and J genes are TRBV12-3 or TRBV12-4 and TRBJ2-3; 9 bases match TRBD2. This CDR3 spans 19 amino acids. J was trimmed by 0 bases and V by 5 bases; bases with no gene match: 15. The DNA of the CDR3 is TGTGCCAGCAGTCATGGGCTAGCGGGGCCGTTTCAGAGCACAGATACGCAGTATTTT. It yields the protein CASSHGLAGPFQSTDTQYF.

CDR3 in DNA: TGTGCCAGCAGCCGACACGACAGAGCTAATGAAAAACTGTTTTTT. Protein: CASSRHDRANEKLFF. The chain links TRBV6-1 to TRBJ1-4; D might be TRBD1 (5 bases). The germline V gene encodes CDR1 MNHNS and CDR2 SASEGT. The V end was cut by 6 bases, the J end by 3 bases, with 14 bases between. The CDR3 length is 15 residues.

This clonotype has a handful of counts. This chain connects TRBV5-1 to TRBJ1-2, with a tentative D call TRBD1 (5 bases). CDR1 is SGHRS, CDR2 YFSETQ, per germline. The CDR3 length is 14 residues. Trimming removed 0 bases at V and 6 bases at J, with 12 bases between. The CDR3 coding sequence is TGCGCCAGCAGCTTGGCCGCGGGGCAGGATGGCTACACCTTC. The encoded protein is CASSLAAGQDGYTF. Filled out from reference TRBV5-1 and TRBJ1-2, the complete variable domain reads KAGVTQTPRYLIKTRGQQVTLSCSPISGHRSVSWYQQTPGQGLQFLFEYFSETQRNKGNFPGRFSGRQFSNSRSEMNVSTLELGDSALYLCASSLAAGQDGYTFGSGTRLTVV.

The genes are TRBV5-1 and TRBJ2-5, with 8 bases fitting TRBD1. Germline loops: CDR1 SGHRS, CDR2 YFSETQ. CDR3 size: 16 residues. J gave up 5 bases and V 0 bases, and 9 bases lay outside the gene matches. The CDR3 protein is CASSLAPTGAGETQYF. CDR3 nucleotide sequence: TGCGCCAGCAGCTTGGCCCCGACAGGGGCCGGTGAGACCCAGTACTTC.

V and J are TRBV7-9 and TRBJ2-3; 12 bases agree with TRBD2. In germline, CDR1 is SEHNR, CDR2 FQNEAQ (reference sequence). The CDR3 runs to 16 residues. The trim removed 5 bases at V and 0 bases at J, leaving 3 bases unmatched. CDR3 loop: CASSPGLAGSTDTQYF. The CDR3 nucleotides are TGTGCCAGCAGCCCAGGACTAGCGGGAAGCACAGATACGCAGTATTTT.

The J gene is TRBJ1-2, the V gene TRBV5-1; no definite D call. Germline V CDR1 and CDR2: SGHRS, YFSETQ. This CDR3 region has 16 residues. Trimming took 3 bases from V and 1 from J, leaving 16 bases between them. The CDR3, as DNA: TGCGCCAGCAGCTGGGTGTTGGCAGAGAGTAACTATGGCTACACCTTC. As protein: CASSWVLAESNYGYTF.

The rearrangement joins TRBV7-2 to TRBJ2-1; 11 bases line up with TRBD1. The CDR3 length is 16 residues. Germline CDR1 SGHTA, CDR2 FQGNSA. J gave up 4 bases and V 3 bases, and 5 bases lay outside the gene matches. The CDR3: CASSFYRDRGYNEQFF. CDR3 sequence (DNA): TGTGCCAGCAGCTTTTACCGGGACAGGGGGTACAATGAGCAGTTCTTC.

This rearrangement joins TRBV6-1 to TRBJ1-1, with a tentative D call TRBD1 (5 bases). This CDR3 has 17 amino acids. Germline V CDR1 and CDR2: MNHNS, SASEGT. V was clipped by 2 bases and J by 10 bases, with 26 bases between them. DNA of the CDR3: TGTGCCAGCAGTGAATTCGGGCAGGGCATTCGTCCCAGCGGAGCTTTCTTT. Translation gives CASSEFGQGIRPSGAFF.

Points on this clonotype: At one end, the junction sequence differs from germline, possibly due to a read error. The rearrangement joins TRBV11-2 to TRBJ1-5, with 10 nucleotides matching TRBD1. The CDR3 is 15 residues long. Germline V gene data show CDR1 as SGHAT and CDR2 as FQNNGV. This CDR3 reads CASSRQGAVNQPRHF. The CDR3 DNA reads TGTGCCAGCAGCAGACAGGGGGCCGTCAATCAGCCCCGGCATTTT.

V gene TRBV20-1 combines with J gene TRBJ2-4; 11 bases align to TRBD2. The ends lost 4 bases at V and 9 bases at J; junction bases unmatched: 11. Germline CDR1 DFQATT, CDR2 SNEGSKA (reference sequence). The CDR3 totals 15 residues. CDR3 DNA: TGCAGTGCTATAATGGTAGCGGGGGGGCGGGGCATTCAGTACTTC. Protein product: CSAIMVAGGRGIQYF.